Presented here are 29 T cell receptor beta chains from one specimen sequenced in a study of blood T cell repertoires in COVID-19. Assay used: immunoSEQ multiplex PCR; TCRdb lists only in-frame clones, some missing. The data contain over 100,000 clones, around three quarters of them singletons. Sequenced material: peripheral blood. All receptors come from a woman of 80 years or more with acute or convalescent COVID-19.

This clone has a single count. The V gene is TRBV5-1, the J gene TRBJ2-1; 10 bases agree with TRBD2. After removal of 2 bases from V and 5 bases from J, the junction contained 4 bases not matched to a gene. This CDR3 is 15 amino acids long. Germline V gene lookup returns CDR1 SGHRS and CDR2 YFSETQ. The CDR3 DNA reads TGCGCCAGCAGCTTACGGACTAGCGGAAACAATGAGCAGTTCTTC. Protein product: CASSLRTSGNNEQFF.

This clone was observed once. The rearrangement links TRBV7-2 to TRBJ2-2, with D tentatively TRBD2 (6 bases). This CDR3 is built from 13 residues. Trimming removed 3 bases at V and 7 bases at J, with 9 bases between. Per the germline V gene, CDR1 is SGHTA and CDR2 is FQGNSA. The DNA for the CDR3 is TGTGCCAGCAGCTTCGGGAGTGGCGGGGAGCTGTTTTTT. Translated, it gives CASSFGSGGELFF.

This rearrangement joins TRBV7-2 to TRBJ2-1; D gene uncertain. V lost 5 bases and J 4 bases, leaving 12 bases between the germline ends. Germline assignment: CDR1 SGHTA and CDR2 FQGNSA. This CDR3 comprises 14 residues. CDR3 amino acids: CASSPDSRYNEQFF. CDR3 DNA: TGTGCCAGCAGCCCCGACTCCCGATACAATGAGCAGTTCTTC.

The V gene is TRBV29-1, the J gene TRBJ2-2; the D is unclear. The CDR3 length is 12 residues. V was clipped by 4 bases and J by 3 bases, with 6 bases between them. Germline CDR1 reads SQVTM; CDR2 reads ANQGSEA. The CDR3 region is CSVGGYTGELFF. Written as DNA, the CDR3 is TGCAGCGTTGGCGGATACACCGGGGAGCTGTTTTTT.

The chain is built from TRBV18 and TRBJ2-3; possibly TRBD2 for D (6 bases). Germline values: CDR1 KGHSH, CDR2 LQKENI. The V end was cut by 2 bases, the J end by 0 bases, with 6 bases between. The CDR3 is 14 amino acids. CDR3 sequence reads: CASSPAGSTDTQYF. The CDR3 DNA is TGTGCCAGCTCACCAGCGGGGAGCACAGATACGCAGTATTTT.

The chain is built from TRBV18 and TRBJ1-5; 7 bases match TRBD1. Losses at the gene ends were 6 bases for V and 2 bases for J; bases not matched to a gene: 7. The CDR3 extends over 15 amino acids. The germline gives CDR1 KGHSH, CDR2 LQKENI. CDR3 protein: CASSPSGTGNQPQHF. The CDR3 region has the DNA TGTGCCAGCTCCCCATCTGGGACAGGCAATCAGCCCCAGCATTTT. The whole variable domain, remainder taken from reference TRBV18 and TRBJ1-5, is NAGVMQNPRHLVRRRGQEARLRCSPMKGHSHVYWYRQLPEEGLKFMVYLQKENIIDESGMPKERFSAEFPKEGPSILRIQQVVRGDSAAYFCASSPSGTGNQPQHFGDGTRLSIL.

CDR3 amino acids: CASSDREGNEKLFF. Written as DNA, the CDR3 is TGTGCCAGCAGCGACAGGGAAGGGAATGAAAAACTGTTTTTT. This chain connects TRBV7-9 to TRBJ1-4; 7 nucleotides line up with TRBD1. There are 14 residues in the CDR3. Germline loops: CDR1 SEHNR, CDR2 FQNEAQ (reference sequence). Germline trimming cut 5 bases from V and 5 bases from J; bases unmatched to any gene: 5.

J is TRBJ1-2 and V is TRBV6-5; unclear D gene. Germline-derived CDR1 and CDR2 are MNHEY and SVGAGI. Trimming removed 6 bases at V and 4 bases at J, with 9 bases between. This CDR3 has 12 residues. The CDR3 DNA is TGTGCCAGCAGGGCGGCTGGCTATGGCTACACCTTC. Its protein product is CASRAAGYGYTF.

The chain links TRBV2 to TRBJ2-1; the D is unclear. Trimming removed 4 bases from V and 7 bases from J, with 8 bases in between. Germline CDR1 is SNHLY and CDR2 is FYNNEI. The length of the CDR3 is 12 residues. The CDR3 coding sequence is TGTGCCAGCAGTGCCCAGGATAATGAGCAGTTCTTC. Its translation: CASSAQDNEQFF.

This clone is a singleton in its sample. The rearrangement uses TRBV28 and TRBJ2-7; 7 nucleotides match TRBD2. After removal of 4 bases from V and 2 bases from J, the junction contained 14 bases not matched to a gene. Germline CDR1 reads MDHEN; CDR2 reads SYDVKM. The CDR3 extends over 17 amino acids. CDR3 protein: CASSSPFVAGKTYEQYF. CDR3 nucleotide sequence: TGTGCCAGCAGTTCCCCTTTCGTAGCGGGTAAGACCTACGAGCAGTACTTC.

Only one count was recorded for this clone. The V and J genes are TRBV25-1 and TRBJ1-6; D is possibly TRBD1 (5 bases). V was shortened by 5 bases and J by 7 bases, with 24 bases between the two germline ends. CDR3 length equals 18 residues. Germline loops: CDR1 MGHDK, CDR2 SYGVNS. For the CDR3, the DNA is TGTGCCAGCAGTTCGCGCATGTGGCAGGGTCATAAGAATTCACCCCTCCACTTT. Translating gives CASSSRMWQGHKNSPLHF. The entire variable domain, with the rest obtained from reference TRBV25-1 and TRBJ1-6, is as follows: EADIYQTPRYLVIGTGKKITLECSQTMGHDKMYWYQQDPGMELHLIHYSYGVNSTEKGDLSSESTVSRIRTEHFPLTLESARPSHTSQYLCASSSRMWQGHKNSPLHFGNGTRLTVT.

This clone was recorded only once. The V and J genes are TRBV5-4 and TRBJ2-1; 8 nucleotides match TRBD1. Looked up from germline, CDR1 is SGHNT and CDR2 is YYREEE (reference sequence). The CDR3 extends over 13 amino acids. The junction had 3 bases not matched to a gene; V was cut back by 4 bases and J by 6 bases. CDR3 in amino acids: CASSRDRGNEQFF. The DNA of the CDR3 is TGTGCCAGCAGCAGAGACAGGGGCAATGAGCAGTTCTTC.

This clone occurred once. The chain joins TRBV19 to TRBJ2-2; D unclear. The CDR3 has 13 residues. Germline lookup yields CDR1 LNHDA and CDR2 SQIVND (reference sequence). V dropped 0 bases and J dropped 6 bases, with 5 bases sitting between them. The CDR3, as DNA: TGTGCCAGTAGTATAGATCGGGCCGGGGAGCTGTTTTTT. Translated: CASSIDRAGELFF.

This rearrangement joins TRBV30 to TRBJ2-7, with D perhaps TRBD2 (7 bases). CDR1 and CDR2 (germline): GTSNPN, SVGIG (reference sequence). V was clipped by 5 bases and J by 2 bases, with 25 bases between them. The CDR3 extends over 17 amino acids. The CDR3 here is CAWGGAEQGFGTYEQYF. The CDR3 DNA reads TGTGCCTGGGGGGGGGCTGAGCAGGGTTTTGGGACCTACGAGCAGTACTTC.

This chain joins TRBV27 and TRBJ1-3, with D maybe TRBD1 (5 bases). Germline CDR1 and CDR2: MNHEY and SMNVEV (reference sequence). V was clipped by 6 bases and J by 0 bases, with 12 bases between them. The CDR3 has 15 amino acids. CDR3 sequence reads: CASSPDRISGNTIYF. For the CDR3, the DNA is TGTGCCAGCAGCCCCGACAGAATCTCTGGAAACACCATATATTTT.

The chain links TRBV12-3 or TRBV12-4 to TRBJ1-1, with 8 bases that match TRBD1. CDR3 length: 12 residues. V lost 6 bases to trimming and J lost 4 bases; unmatched junction nucleotides: 1. This CDR3 reads CASSDRGTEAFF. CDR3 nucleotides: TGTGCCAGCAGCGACAGGGGCACTGAAGCTTTCTTT.

This clone has a handful of counts. The chain employs TRBV2 and TRBJ2-7, with 7 bases lining up with TRBD1. The CDR3 runs 19 residues. Germline trimming cut 2 bases from V and 2 bases from J; bases unmatched to any gene: 18. The germline gives CDR1 SNHLY, CDR2 FYNNEI. This CDR3 is CASSERIDRSRGSPYEQYF. The CDR3 region has the DNA TGTGCCAGCAGTGAACGAATTGATCGGTCCAGGGGGAGTCCCTACGAGCAGTACTTC.

The chain combines TRBV18 with TRBJ1-1; possibly TRBD1 for D (6 bases). V was pared by 1 base and J by 5 bases, with 11 bases between. CDR1 is KGHSH, CDR2 LQKENI, per germline. This CDR3 spans 14 amino acids. This chain's CDR3 is CASSPQGGGTEAFF. The DNA of the CDR3 is TGTGCCAGCTCACCACAAGGGGGGGGGACTGAAGCTTTCTTT.

The rearrangement uses TRBV3-1 (or the pseudogene TRBV3-2) and TRBJ1-4, with TRBD1 matching 7 bases. CDR3 length: 16 amino acids. Losses at the gene ends were 4 bases for V and 6 bases for J; bases not matched to a gene: 11. Germline lookup yields CDR1 LGHDT and CDR2 YNNKEL (reference sequence). The CDR3 sequence: CASSLQHRGRDEKLFF. The DNA of the CDR3 is TGTGCCAGCAGCCTCCAGCACAGGGGAAGGGATGAAAAACTGTTTTTT.

Here the CDR3 reads CASSFQASSYEQYF. The CDR3 DNA reads as TGCGCCAGCAGCTTCCAGGCGAGCTCCTACGAGCAGTACTTC. The chain joins TRBV5-1 to TRBJ2-7; D not certain. Trimming took off 2 bases at V and 0 bases at J, with 9 bases between the two ends. CDR1 SGHRS and CDR2 YFSETQ come from the germline V gene. CDR3 length: 14 residues.

This chain links TRBV7-2 with TRBJ1-5; D is uncertain. This CDR3 has 13 amino acids. Trimming removed 1 base at V and 6 bases at J, with 7 bases between. Germline CDR1 is SGHTA and CDR2 is FQGNSA. Here the CDR3 reads CASSLGSSQPQHF. The CDR3, as DNA: TGTGCCAGCAGCTTAGGGAGTAGTCAGCCCCAGCATTTT. The full variable domain, in which reference TRBV7-2 and TRBJ1-5 provide the parts outside the CDR3, is GAGVSQSPSNKVTEKGKDVELRCDPISGHTALYWYRQSLGQGLEFLIYFQGNSAPDKSGLPSDRFSAERTGGSVSTLTIQRTQQEDSAVYLCASSLGSSQPQHFGDGTRLSIL.

This chain uses TRBV19 with TRBJ2-1, with 7 bases identical to TRBD1. With 5 bases clipped from V and 6 bases from J, the junction kept 7 bases outside the gene matches. CDR3 length: 14 amino acids. Germline V gene sequence: CDR1 LNHDA, CDR2 SQIVND (reference sequence). This chain's CDR3 is CASSAQTGINEQFF. DNA of the CDR3: TGTGCCAGTAGTGCACAGACAGGGATCAATGAGCAGTTCTTC.

The chain recombines TRBV7-8 with TRBJ1-5; 7 bases are a match to TRBD1. CDR1 SGHVS and CDR2 FQNEAQ come from the germline V gene. The J segment lost 1 base and the V segment lost 5 bases, leaving 8 bases of the junction unmatched. CDR3 length: 16 residues. For the CDR3, the DNA is TGTGCCAGCAGCCCCCGACAGGGAACGAGCAATCAGCCCCAGCATTTT. As protein: CASSPRQGTSNQPQHF.

DNA of the CDR3: TGTGCCAGCAGCTTCGGGACAGGAAACACTGAAGCTTTCTTT. This translates into CASSFGTGNTEAFF. V and J are TRBV7-9 and TRBJ1-1; TRBD1 matches at 8 bases. In germline, CDR1 is SEHNR, CDR2 FQNEAQ (reference sequence). CDR3 size: 14 residues. Trimming took 3 bases from V and 2 from J; bases not matched to a gene: 2.

This chain connects TRBV9 to TRBJ1-1; D is undetermined. This CDR3 contains 13 residues. V dropped 3 bases and J dropped 1 base, with 7 bases sitting between them. CDR1 SGDLS and CDR2 YYNGEE come from the germline V gene. This CDR3 is CASSATPNTEAFF. The CDR3 nucleotides read TGTGCCAGCAGCGCCACTCCGAACACTGAAGCTTTCTTT.

This clone has just a few counts. V usage is TRBV4-1 and J usage is TRBJ1-4; 9 nucleotides agree with TRBD1. The junction had 12 bases not matched to a gene; V was cut back by 4 bases and J by 0 bases. The CDR3 is 19 amino acids. Germline V gene sequence: CDR1 MGHRA, CDR2 YSYEKL. DNA for the CDR3: TGCGCCAGCAGCCGATACGGGACAGGGCCCTATTCAACTAATGAAAAACTGTTTTTT. Protein sequence: CASSRYGTGPYSTNEKLFF.

The rearrangement links TRBV12-3 or TRBV12-4 to TRBJ2-1; 8 nucleotides align to TRBD1. The J segment lost 9 bases and the V segment lost 5 bases, leaving 6 bases of the junction unmatched. This CDR3 has 13 residues. The CDR3 nucleotides are TGTGCCAGCAGTCAGGGACAGGATGGTGAGCAGTTCTTC. Translated: CASSQGQDGEQFF.

The CDR3 nucleotides read TGTGCCAGCAGTTATGGACAGAGCAGCAATCAGCCCCAGCATTTT. It translates to CASSYGQSSNQPQHF. V and J are TRBV6-2 or TRBV6-3 and TRBJ1-5, with D perhaps TRBD1 (6 bases). Trimming stripped 3 bases from V and 1 base from J, with 10 bases between. The CDR3 extends over 15 amino acids. From germline, CDR1 is MNHEY and CDR2 SVGEGT.

V is TRBV10-3 and J is TRBJ2-2; 11 positions agree with TRBD1. The germline gives CDR1 ENHRY, CDR2 SYGVKD. This CDR3 is 18 amino acids long. Trimming removed 4 bases from V and 4 bases from J; junction bases left unmatched: 11. The CDR3 sequence: CAISGGGFGQGATGELFF. DNA of the CDR3: TGTGCCATCAGTGGGGGAGGGTTTGGACAGGGGGCCACCGGGGAGCTGTTTTTT.